These 11 T cell receptor beta chains originate from one sample sequenced in a study of blood T cell repertoires in COVID-19 (dated by TCRdb to 2019 to 2021). The receptor library was made with the immunoSEQ multiplex PCR assay. TCRdb's version of the immuneACCESS table is confined to in-frame rearrangements and falls short of the full clone set. An unresolved V gene accounts for under half of the shortfall where checked; the remainder is of unknown origin. The sample yields 65,000 to 70,000 clones; 85% were counted once. Less than 3% of the sample lies in the top ten. Sequencing was performed on peripheral blood. The receptors originated from an elderly man with acute or convalescent COVID-19.

This clone was seen a handful of times. The CDR3 DNA reads TGTGCCAGTAGTATTCGACAGCCGAACACTGAAGCTTTCTTT. This encodes CASSIRQPNTEAFF. The J gene is TRBJ1-1, the V gene TRBV19; weak D call: TRBD1 (5 bases). CDR1 and CDR2 (germline): LNHDA, SQIVND (reference sequence). Trimming pared 3 bases from V and 1 base from J, leaving 9 bases between. CDR3 length: 14 residues.

The genes are TRBV5-5 and TRBJ2-7; possible D gene TRBD2, 5 bases. This CDR3 is 16 amino acids long. The germline gives CDR1 SGHKS, CDR2 YYEKEE (reference sequence). The germline V and J ends were trimmed by 0 bases and 2 bases, with 15 bases remaining between them. The CDR3 sequence is CASSLGLGPGAYEQYF. CDR3 nucleotides: TGTGCCAGCAGCTTGGGTCTGGGCCCCGGGGCCTACGAGCAGTACTTC.

V gene TRBV27 combines with J gene TRBJ2-5; possible D gene TRBD2, 7 bases. CDR1 and CDR2 from the germline V gene are MNHEY and SMNVEV (reference sequence). Trimming stripped 0 bases from V and 5 bases from J, with 16 bases between. The CDR3 totals 16 residues. This CDR3 is CASSLSRGAGGETQYF. CDR3 nucleotides: TGTGCCAGCAGTTTATCACGGGGGGCAGGAGGGGAGACCCAGTACTTC.

The chain recombines TRBV27 with TRBJ2-1; 11 positions match TRBD2. Per the germline V gene, CDR1 is MNHEY and CDR2 is SMNVEV (reference sequence). V trimming: 6 bases; J trimming: 9 bases; junction bases outside the gene matches: 16. The CDR3 consists of 17 residues. The CDR3 DNA follows: TGTGCCAGCAGGCCCACAGGCACTAGCGGGGGAACGGGTGAGCAGTTCTTC. Its protein product is CASRPTGTSGGTGEQFF.

This rearrangement joins TRBV5-5 to TRBJ1-5; 7 bases fit TRBD1. This CDR3 contains 14 residues. Losses at the gene ends were 6 bases for V and 3 bases for J; bases not matched to a gene: 6. Germline CDR1 and CDR2: SGHKS and YYEKEE (reference sequence). CDR3 coding DNA: TGTGCCAGCAACAAGGGGGCTTACAATCAGCCCCAGCATTTT. The encoded protein is CASNKGAYNQPQHF.

The V gene is TRBV27, the J gene TRBJ2-7; 12 nucleotides match TRBD2. Germline V CDR1 and CDR2: MNHEY, SMNVEV (reference sequence). The CDR3 has 16 residues. The V and J ends lost 0 bases and 5 bases, in that order; junction bases with no gene match: 5. The CDR3 DNA reads as TGTGCCAGCAGTTTATCAAGACTAGCGGGAGCGAACGAGCAGTACTTC. This gives the protein CASSLSRLAGANEQYF.

This chain links TRBV5-8 with TRBJ1-5; D is perhaps TRBD1 (6 bases). The CDR3 length is 16 residues. The V and J ends lost 0 bases and 7 bases respectively, with 17 bases between them. Germline V lookup: CDR1 SGHTS, CDR2 YDEGEE. The CDR3 loop reads CASSLGWTSRGQPQHF. DNA of the CDR3: TGTGCCAGCAGCTTGGGGTGGACATCAAGGGGGCAGCCCCAGCATTTT.

The CDR3 loop reads CASSTSAGNQPQHF. The CDR3, as DNA: TGTGCCAGCAGCACAAGTGCTGGCAATCAGCCCCAGCATTTT. This chain joins TRBV7-2 and TRBJ1-5; no definite D call. The ends were cut back, 5 bases at V and 2 bases at J, with 10 bases in the middle. The CDR3 contains 14 residues. From germline, CDR1 is SGHTA and CDR2 FQGNSA.

The rearrangement links TRBV9 to TRBJ2-5; 13 bases are a match to TRBD2. V dropped 0 bases and J dropped 2; count of bases not matched to a gene: 1. The CDR3 length is 16 residues. Germline V CDR1 and CDR2: SGDLS, YYNGEE. The CDR3: CASSVAGLAGQETQYF. The CDR3 bases are TGTGCCAGCAGCGTAGCGGGACTAGCGGGGCAAGAGACCCAGTACTTC.

The chain uses TRBV5-1 and TRBJ1-2; 9 bases agree with TRBD1. The CDR3 is 14 amino acids. CDR1 SGHRS and CDR2 YFSETQ come from the germline V gene. V shed 0 bases and J 8 bases; nucleotides not matched to a gene: 5. The CDR3 protein is CASSLVGQGSGYTF. DNA of the CDR3: TGCGCCAGCAGCTTGGTGGGACAGGGTTCCGGCTACACCTTC.

The chain carries TRBV18 and TRBJ1-2; the D gene is possibly TRBD1 (5 bases). The germline gives CDR1 KGHSH, CDR2 LQKENI. This CDR3 region has 13 residues. Trimming cost V 2 bases and J 2 bases, with 6 bases left between them. DNA for the CDR3: TGTGCCAGCTCACCAACAGGAAACTATGGCTACACCTTC. Protein product: CASSPTGNYGYTF.